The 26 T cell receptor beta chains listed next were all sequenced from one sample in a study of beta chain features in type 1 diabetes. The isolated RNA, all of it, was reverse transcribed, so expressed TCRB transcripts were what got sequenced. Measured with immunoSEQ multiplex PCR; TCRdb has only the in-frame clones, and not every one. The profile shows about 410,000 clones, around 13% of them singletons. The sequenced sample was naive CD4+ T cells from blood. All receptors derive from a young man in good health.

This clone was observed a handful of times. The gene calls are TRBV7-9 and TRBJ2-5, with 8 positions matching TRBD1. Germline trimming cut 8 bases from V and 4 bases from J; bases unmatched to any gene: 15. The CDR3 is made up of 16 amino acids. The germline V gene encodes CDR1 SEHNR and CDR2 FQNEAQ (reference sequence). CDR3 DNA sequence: TGTGCCAGCCGGAAAGGTTCAGGGGGCCTCATAGAGACCCAGTACTTC. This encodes CASRKGSGGLIETQYF.

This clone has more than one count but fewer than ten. CDR3 DNA sequence: TGTGCCATCAGACGGACTAGCACAGATACGCAGTATTTT. It specifies CAIRRTSTDTQYF. The chain has TRBV10-3 and TRBJ2-3; D possibly corresponds to TRBD2 (5 bases). The germline CDR1 and CDR2 sequences are ENHRY and SYGVKD. The germline V and J ends were trimmed by 6 bases and 0 bases, with 7 bases remaining between them. This CDR3 contains 13 residues.

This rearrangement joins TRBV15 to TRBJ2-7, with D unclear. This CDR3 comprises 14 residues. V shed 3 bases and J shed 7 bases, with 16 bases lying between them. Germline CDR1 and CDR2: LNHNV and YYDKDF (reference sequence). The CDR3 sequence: CATSSVISIGEQYF. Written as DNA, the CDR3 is TGTGCCACCAGCAGTGTCATATCGATAGGGGAGCAGTACTTC.

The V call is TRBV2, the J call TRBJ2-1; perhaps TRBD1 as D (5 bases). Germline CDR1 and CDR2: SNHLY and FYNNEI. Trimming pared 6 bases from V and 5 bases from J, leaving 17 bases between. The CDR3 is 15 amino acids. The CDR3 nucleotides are TGTGCCAGCAGGACTCGGCAGGGCGACCACAATGAGCAGTTCTTC. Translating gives CASRTRQGDHNEQFF.

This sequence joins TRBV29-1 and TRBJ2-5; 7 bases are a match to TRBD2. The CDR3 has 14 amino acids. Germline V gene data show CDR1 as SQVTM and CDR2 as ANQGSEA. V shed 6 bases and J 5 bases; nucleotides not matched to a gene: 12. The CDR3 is CSVGGNGFVETQYF. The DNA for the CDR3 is TGCAGCGTCGGGGGGAACGGGTTCGTGGAGACCCAGTACTTC.

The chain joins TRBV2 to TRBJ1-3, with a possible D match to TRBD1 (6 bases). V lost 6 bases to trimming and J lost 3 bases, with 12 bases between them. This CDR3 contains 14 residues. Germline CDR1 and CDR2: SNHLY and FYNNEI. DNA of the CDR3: TGTGCCAGCAGGGACAGAAGTTTTGGAAACACCATATATTTT. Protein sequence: CASRDRSFGNTIYF.

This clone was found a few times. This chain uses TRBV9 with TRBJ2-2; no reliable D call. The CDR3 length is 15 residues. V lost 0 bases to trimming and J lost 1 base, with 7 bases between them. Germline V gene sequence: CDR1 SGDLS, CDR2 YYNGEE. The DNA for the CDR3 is TGTGCCAGCAGCGTAGATCCACAGAACACCGGGGAGCTGTTTTTT. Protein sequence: CASSVDPQNTGELFF.

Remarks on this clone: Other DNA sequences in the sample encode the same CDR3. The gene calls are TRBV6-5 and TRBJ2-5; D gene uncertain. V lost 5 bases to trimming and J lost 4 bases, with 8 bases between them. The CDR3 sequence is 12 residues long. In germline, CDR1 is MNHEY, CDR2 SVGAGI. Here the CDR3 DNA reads TGTGCCAGCAGTCGACGAGGAGAGACCCAGTACTTC. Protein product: CASSRRGETQYF.

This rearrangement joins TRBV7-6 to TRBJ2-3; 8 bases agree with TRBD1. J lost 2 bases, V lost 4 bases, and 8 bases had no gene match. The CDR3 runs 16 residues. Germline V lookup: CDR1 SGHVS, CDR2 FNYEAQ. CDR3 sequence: CASSSRQGKHTDTQYF. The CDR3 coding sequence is TGTGCCAGCAGCTCCAGACAGGGGAAGCACACAGATACGCAGTATTTT.

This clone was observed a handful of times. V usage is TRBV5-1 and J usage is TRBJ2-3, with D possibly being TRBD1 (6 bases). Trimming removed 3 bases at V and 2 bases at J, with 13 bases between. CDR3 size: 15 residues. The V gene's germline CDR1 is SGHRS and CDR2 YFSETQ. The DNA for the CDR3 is TGCGCCAGCAGCTCTGGGGACACCCTCACAGATACGCAGTATTTT. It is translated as CASSSGDTLTDTQYF.

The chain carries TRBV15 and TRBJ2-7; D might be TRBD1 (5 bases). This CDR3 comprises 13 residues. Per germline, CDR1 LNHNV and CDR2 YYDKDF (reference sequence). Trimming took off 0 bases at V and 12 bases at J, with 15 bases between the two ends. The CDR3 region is CATSRDLAAGPYV. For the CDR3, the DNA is TGTGCCACCAGCAGAGATCTTGCGGCAGGGCCGTACGTC.

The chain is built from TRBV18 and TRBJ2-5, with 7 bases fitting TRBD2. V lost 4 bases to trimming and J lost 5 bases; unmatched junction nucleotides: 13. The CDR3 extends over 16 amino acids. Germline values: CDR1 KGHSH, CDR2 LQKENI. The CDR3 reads CASSQALTGGIETQYF. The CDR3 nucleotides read TGTGCCAGCTCACAAGCCTTAACGGGAGGAATCGAGACCCAGTACTTC.

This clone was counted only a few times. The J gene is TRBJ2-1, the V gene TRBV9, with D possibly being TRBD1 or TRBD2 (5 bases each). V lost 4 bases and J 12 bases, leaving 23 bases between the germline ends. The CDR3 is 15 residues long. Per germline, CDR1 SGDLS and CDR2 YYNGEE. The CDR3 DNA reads TGTGCCAGCAGCCAGGGACCAGTTTTTAAGAGTGGGCAGTTCTTC. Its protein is CASSQGPVFKSGQFF.

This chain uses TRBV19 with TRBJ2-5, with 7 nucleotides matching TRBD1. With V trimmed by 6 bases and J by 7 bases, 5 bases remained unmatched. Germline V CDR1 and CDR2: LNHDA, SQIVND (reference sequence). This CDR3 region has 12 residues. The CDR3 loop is CASSTQGSTQYF. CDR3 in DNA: TGTGCCAGTAGCACACAGGGGTCGACCCAGTACTTC.

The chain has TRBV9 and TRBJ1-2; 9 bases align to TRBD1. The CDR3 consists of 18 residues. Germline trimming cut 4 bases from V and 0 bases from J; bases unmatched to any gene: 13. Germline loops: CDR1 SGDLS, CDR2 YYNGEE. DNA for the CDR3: TGTGCCAGCAGCCTAGACCCCCGGGACAGGGATACTAACTATGGCTACACCTTC. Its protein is CASSLDPRDRDTNYGYTF. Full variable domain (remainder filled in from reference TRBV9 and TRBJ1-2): DSGVTQTPKHLITATGQRVTLRCSPRSGDLSVYWYQQSLDQGLQFLIQYYNGEERAKGNILERFSAQQFPDLHSELNLSSLELGDSALYFCASSLDPRDRDTNYGYTFGSGTRLTVV.

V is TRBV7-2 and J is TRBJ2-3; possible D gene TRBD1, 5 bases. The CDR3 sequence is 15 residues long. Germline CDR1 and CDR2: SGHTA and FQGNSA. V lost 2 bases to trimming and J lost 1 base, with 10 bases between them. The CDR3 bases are TGTGCCAGCAGCTTAATTCAGGGCCGCACAGATACGCAGTATTTT. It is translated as CASSLIQGRTDTQYF.

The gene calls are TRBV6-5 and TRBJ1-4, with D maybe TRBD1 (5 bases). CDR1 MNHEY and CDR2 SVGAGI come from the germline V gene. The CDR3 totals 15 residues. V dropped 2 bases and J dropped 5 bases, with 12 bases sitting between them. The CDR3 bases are TGTGCCAGCAGTTACGCCGGGACTCCGAATGAAAAACTGTTTTTT. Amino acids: CASSYAGTPNEKLFF.

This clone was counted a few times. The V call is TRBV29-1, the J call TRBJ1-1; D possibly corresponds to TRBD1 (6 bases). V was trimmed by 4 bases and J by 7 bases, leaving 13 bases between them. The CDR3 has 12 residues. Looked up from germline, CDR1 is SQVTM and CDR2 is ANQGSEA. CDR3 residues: CSVGGGRNEAFF. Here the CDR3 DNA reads TGCAGCGTTGGTGGGGGGCGGAATGAAGCTTTCTTT.

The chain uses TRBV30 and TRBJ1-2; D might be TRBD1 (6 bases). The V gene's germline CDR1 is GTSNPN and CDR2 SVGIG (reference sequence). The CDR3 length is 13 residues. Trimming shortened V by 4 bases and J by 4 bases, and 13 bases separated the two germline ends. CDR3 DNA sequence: TGTGCCTGGACCGGGGGGCTTGGCTATGGCTACACCTTC. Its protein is CAWTGGLGYGYTF.

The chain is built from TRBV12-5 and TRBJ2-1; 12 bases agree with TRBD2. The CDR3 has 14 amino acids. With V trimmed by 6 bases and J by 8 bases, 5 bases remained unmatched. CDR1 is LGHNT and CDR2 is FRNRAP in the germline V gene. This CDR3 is CASGLGLAGHEQFF. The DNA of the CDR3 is TGTGCTAGTGGCTTAGGACTAGCGGGGCATGAGCAGTTCTTC. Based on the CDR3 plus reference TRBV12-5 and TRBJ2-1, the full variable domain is DARVTQTPRHKVTEMGQEVTMRCQPILGHNTVFWYRQTMMQGLELLAYFRNRAPLDDSGMPKDRFSAEMPDATLATLKIQPSEPRDSAVYFCASGLGLAGHEQFFGPGTRLTVL.

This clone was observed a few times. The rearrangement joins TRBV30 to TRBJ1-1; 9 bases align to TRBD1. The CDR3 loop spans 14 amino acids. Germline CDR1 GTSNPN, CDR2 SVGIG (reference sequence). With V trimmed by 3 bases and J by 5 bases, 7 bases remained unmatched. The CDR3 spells CAWSYRGRWTEAFF. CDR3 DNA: TGTGCCTGGAGCTACAGGGGGCGGTGGACTGAAGCTTTCTTT.

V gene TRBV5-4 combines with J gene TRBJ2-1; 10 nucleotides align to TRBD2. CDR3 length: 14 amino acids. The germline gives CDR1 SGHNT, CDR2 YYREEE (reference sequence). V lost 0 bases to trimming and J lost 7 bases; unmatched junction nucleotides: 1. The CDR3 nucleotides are TGTGCCAGCAGCTTGGATAGCGGGAGGAATGAGCAGTTCTTC. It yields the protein CASSLDSGRNEQFF.

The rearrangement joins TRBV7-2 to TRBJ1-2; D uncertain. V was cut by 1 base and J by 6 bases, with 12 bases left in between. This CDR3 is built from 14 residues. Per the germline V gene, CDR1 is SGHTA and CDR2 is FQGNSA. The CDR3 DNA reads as TGTGCCAGCAGCTTAGTAGGGTTAGCGGATGGCTACACCTTC. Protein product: CASSLVGLADGYTF. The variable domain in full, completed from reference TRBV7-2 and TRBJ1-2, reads GAGVSQSPSNKVTEKGKDVELRCDPISGHTALYWYRQSLGQGLEFLIYFQGNSAPDKSGLPSDRFSAERTGGSVSTLTIQRTQQEDSAVYLCASSLVGLADGYTFGSGTRLTVV.

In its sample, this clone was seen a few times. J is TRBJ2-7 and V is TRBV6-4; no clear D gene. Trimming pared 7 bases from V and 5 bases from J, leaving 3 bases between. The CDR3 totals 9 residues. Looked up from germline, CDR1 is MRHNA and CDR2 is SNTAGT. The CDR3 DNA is TGTGCCAGCAAGGACGAGCAGTACGTC. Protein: CASKDEQYV.

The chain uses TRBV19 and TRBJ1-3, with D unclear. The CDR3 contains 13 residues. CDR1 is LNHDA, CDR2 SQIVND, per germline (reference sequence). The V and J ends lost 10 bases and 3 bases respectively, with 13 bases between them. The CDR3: CATRHADGNTIYF. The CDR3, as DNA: TGTGCCACCCGACACGCCGATGGAAACACCATATATTTT.

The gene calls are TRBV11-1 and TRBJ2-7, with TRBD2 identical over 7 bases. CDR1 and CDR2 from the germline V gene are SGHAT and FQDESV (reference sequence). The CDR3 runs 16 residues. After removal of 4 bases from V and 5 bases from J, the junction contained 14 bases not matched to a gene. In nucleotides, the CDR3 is TGTGCCAGCAGCTCGAGATGGGACGCCCGGGGGGACGAGCAGTACGTC. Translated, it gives CASSSRWDARGDEQYV.